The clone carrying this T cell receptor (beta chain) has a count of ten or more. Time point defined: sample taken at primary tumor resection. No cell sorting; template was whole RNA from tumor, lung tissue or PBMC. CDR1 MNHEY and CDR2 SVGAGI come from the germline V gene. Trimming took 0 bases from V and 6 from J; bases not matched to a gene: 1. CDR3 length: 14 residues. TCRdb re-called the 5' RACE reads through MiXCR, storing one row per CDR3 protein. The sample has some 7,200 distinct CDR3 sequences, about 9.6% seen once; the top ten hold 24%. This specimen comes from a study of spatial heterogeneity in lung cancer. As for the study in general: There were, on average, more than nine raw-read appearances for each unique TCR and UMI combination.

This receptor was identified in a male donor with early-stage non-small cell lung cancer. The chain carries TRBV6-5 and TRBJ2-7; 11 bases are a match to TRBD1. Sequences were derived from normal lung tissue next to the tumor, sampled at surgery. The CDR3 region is CASSYSGTGGEQYF. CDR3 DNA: TGTGCCAGCAGTTACTCCGGGACAGGGGGCGAGCAGTACTTC.